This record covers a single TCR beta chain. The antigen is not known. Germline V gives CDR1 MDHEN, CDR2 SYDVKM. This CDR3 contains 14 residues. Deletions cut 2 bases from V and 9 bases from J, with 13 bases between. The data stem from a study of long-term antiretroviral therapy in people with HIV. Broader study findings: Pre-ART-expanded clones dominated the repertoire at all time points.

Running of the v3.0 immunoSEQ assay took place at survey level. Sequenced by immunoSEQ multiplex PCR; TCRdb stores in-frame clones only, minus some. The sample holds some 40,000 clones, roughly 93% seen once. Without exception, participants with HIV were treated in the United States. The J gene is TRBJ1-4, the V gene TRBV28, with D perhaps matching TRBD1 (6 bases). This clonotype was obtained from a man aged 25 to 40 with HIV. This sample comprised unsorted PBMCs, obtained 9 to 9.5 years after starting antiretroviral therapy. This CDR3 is CASSLTGGGKKLFF. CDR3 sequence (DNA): TGTGCCAGCAGTTTAACGGGGGGGGGCAAAAAACTGTTTTTT.